This TCR beta chain came from a study of blood T cell repertoires in COVID-19. Overall study: The origin of the acute and convalescent COVID-19 samples was the United States, Italy and Spain. T cells, B-cell-depleted T cells, or PBMCs supplied cDNA or gDNA.

The J segment lost 6 bases and the V segment lost 2 bases, leaving 3 bases of the junction unmatched. Looked up from germline, CDR1 is ENHRY and CDR2 is SYGVKD. CDR3 size: 15 residues. Original handling: Amplification from reference gene primers served as the basis for estimated nucleated cell counts. The table came from immunoSEQ multiplex PCR; TCRdb's copy has only in-frame clones and leaves some out. V, J and clone size are taken as reported in that table, and D and trimming were inferred from the DNA itself. Of around 65,000 clones in the sample, over 80% are singletons; the top ten hold roughly 5%.

This chain connects TRBV10-3 to TRBJ2-1; 11 nucleotides align to TRBD2. Sequences were obtained from peripheral blood. The clonotype comes from a man between 65 and 85 years old with acute or convalescent COVID-19. CDR3 bases: TGTGCCATCAGTGAGCTAGCGGGGGGAAGCAATGAGCAGTTCTTC. Protein: CAISELAGGSNEQFF.